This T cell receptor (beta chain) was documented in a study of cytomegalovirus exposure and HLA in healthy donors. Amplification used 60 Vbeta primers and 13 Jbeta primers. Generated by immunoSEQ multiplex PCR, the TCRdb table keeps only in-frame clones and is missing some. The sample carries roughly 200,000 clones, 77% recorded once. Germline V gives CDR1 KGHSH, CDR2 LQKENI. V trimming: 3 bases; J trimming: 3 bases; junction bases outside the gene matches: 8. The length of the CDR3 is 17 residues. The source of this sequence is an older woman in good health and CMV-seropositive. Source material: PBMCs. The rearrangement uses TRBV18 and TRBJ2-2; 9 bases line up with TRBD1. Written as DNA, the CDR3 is TGTGCCAGCTCACCGTATCTTACAGGGGGCGACACCGGGGAGCTGTTTTTT. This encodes CASSPYLTGGDTGELFF.